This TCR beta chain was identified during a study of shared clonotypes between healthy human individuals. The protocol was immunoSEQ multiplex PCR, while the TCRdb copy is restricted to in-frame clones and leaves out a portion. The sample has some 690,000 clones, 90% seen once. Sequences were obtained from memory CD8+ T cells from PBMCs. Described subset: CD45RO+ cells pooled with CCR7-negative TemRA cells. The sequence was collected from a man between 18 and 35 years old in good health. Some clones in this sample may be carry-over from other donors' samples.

The CDR3 nucleotides read TGTGCCAGCAGGTATGAACTAGCGGGAAGAAGAGATGAGCAGTTCTTC. Protein sequence: CASRYELAGRRDEQFF. The chain has TRBV7-9 and TRBJ2-1, with 10 bases that match TRBD2. The trim removed 6 bases at V and 8 bases at J, leaving 13 bases unmatched. CDR1 and CDR2 (germline): SEHNR, FQNEAQ (reference sequence). The CDR3 spans 16 residues.